These 27 T cell receptor beta chains were sequenced from one sample in a study of T cell changes during pregnancy in multiple sclerosis. Sequencing was performed with immunoSEQ multiplex PCR; in TCRdb, only in-frame clones are kept and a portion is missing. The sample includes tens of thousands of clones, roughly 88% of them seen just once. Specimen: peripheral blood, collected in the third trimester of pregnancy. All receptors come from a female donor in good health, enrolled as a control in a pregnancy study.

The J gene is TRBJ1-5, the V gene TRBV5-1; TRBD1 matches 8 bases. CDR1 SGHRS and CDR2 YFSETQ come from the germline V gene. Germline trimming cut 4 bases from V and 0 bases from J; bases unmatched to any gene: 3. CDR3 size: 15 residues. CDR3 in DNA: TGCGCCAGCAGCCCAGGACAGGGTAGCAATCAGCCCCAGCATTTT. This gives the protein CASSPGQGSNQPQHF.

The chain is built from TRBV9 and TRBJ2-3, with TRBD2 matching 7 bases. CDR3 size: 14 residues. V was pared by 3 bases and J by 3 bases, with 4 bases of the junction left unmatched. Germline V lookup: CDR1 SGDLS, CDR2 YYNGEE. The CDR3 coding sequence is TGTGCCAGCAGCGAGGGGAGGGGAACAGATACGCAGTATTTT. It translates to CASSEGRGTDTQYF.

V gene TRBV29-1 combines with J gene TRBJ2-5; D gene ambiguous. CDR3 length: 13 residues. V dropped 8 bases and J dropped 5 bases, with 18 bases sitting between them. Germline lookup yields CDR1 SQVTM and CDR2 ANQGSEA. CDR3 region: CSSKDSGRETQYF. Here the CDR3 DNA reads TGCAGCTCTAAAGATTCAGGCCGGGAGACCCAGTACTTC.

V is TRBV19 and J is TRBJ2-1; maybe TRBD2 (5 bases). This CDR3 is 15 amino acids long. V was pared by 2 bases and J by 7 bases, with 15 bases between. Looked up from germline, CDR1 is LNHDA and CDR2 is SQIVND (reference sequence). The CDR3 spells CASSIFGESYNEQFF. The DNA of the CDR3 is TGTGCCAGTAGTATATTCGGGGAGAGCTATAATGAGCAGTTCTTC.

The chain joins TRBV30 to TRBJ1-2; D may be TRBD1 (5 bases). V was cut by 2 bases and J by 8 bases, with 12 bases left in between. CDR3 length: 12 amino acids. Germline V CDR1 and CDR2: GTSNPN, SVGIG (reference sequence). The CDR3 reads CAWSRGAGGYTF. In nucleotides, the CDR3 is TGTGCCTGGAGTAGAGGGGCGGGAGGCTACACCTTC.

The chain has TRBV7-8 and TRBJ2-1; D not resolved. CDR3 length: 15 residues. Trimming removed 5 bases from V and 0 bases from J, with 11 bases in between. CDR1 and CDR2 (germline): SGHVS, FQNEAQ. This CDR3 is CASSPGFSSYNEQFF. Here the CDR3 DNA reads TGTGCCAGCAGCCCAGGATTTAGCTCCTACAATGAGCAGTTCTTC.

The rearrangement links TRBV7-2 to TRBJ2-1; D is possibly TRBD1 (5 bases). CDR1 SGHTA and CDR2 FQGNSA come from the germline V gene. The germline V and J ends were trimmed by 2 bases and 1 base, with 15 bases remaining between them. CDR3 length: 17 amino acids. CDR3 residues: CASSLWAGSSSYNEQFF. The CDR3, as DNA: TGTGCCAGCAGCTTATGGGCAGGGTCATCGTCCTACAATGAGCAGTTCTTC.

CDR3 DNA: TGTGCCAGCAGCCATGAGGACCAGGGAAGTAATCAGCCCCAGCATTTT. Protein sequence: CASSHEDQGSNQPQHF. The chain joins TRBV4-2 to TRBJ1-5; D possibly corresponds to TRBD1 (5 bases). CDR1 is LGHNA and CDR2 is YNFKEQ in the germline V gene. This CDR3 contains 16 residues. Deletions cut 3 bases from V and 4 bases from J, with 16 bases between.

This clone is a singleton in its sample. The chain carries TRBV18 and TRBJ1-1, with 7 bases aligning to TRBD1. Germline CDR1 and CDR2: KGHSH and LQKENI. This CDR3 region has 13 residues. V lost 8 bases, J lost 4 bases, and 7 bases stayed unmatched. Here the CDR3 DNA reads TGTGCCAGCCAGGGGGGTCCTTTCACTGAAGCTTTCTTT. Its translation: CASQGGPFTEAFF.

This chain connects TRBV5-1 to TRBJ2-1; 8 bases are shared with TRBD2. The V gene end was trimmed by 0 bases and the J gene end by 7 bases; junction bases not matched to a gene: 3. The CDR3 length is 14 residues. In germline, CDR1 is SGHRS, CDR2 YFSETQ. The CDR3 DNA reads as TGCGCCAGCAGCTTGGGGACTAGCAATAATGAGCAGTTCTTC. Translating gives CASSLGTSNNEQFF.

This clone occurred once. The chain employs TRBV27 and TRBJ1-1, with 7 bases identical to TRBD1. This CDR3 region has 13 residues. Germline assignment: CDR1 MNHEY and CDR2 SMNVEV (reference sequence). J was trimmed by 4 bases and V by 6 bases; bases with no gene match: 5. CDR3 in DNA: TGTGCCAGCAGAGACAGGGTGGGCACTGAAGCTTTCTTT. The encoded protein is CASRDRVGTEAFF.

This sequence joins TRBV5-4 and TRBJ1-1; D is ambiguous. Trimming left V 4 bases short and J 0 bases short, with 13 bases between. Germline V lookup: CDR1 SGHNT, CDR2 YYREEE (reference sequence). The CDR3 sequence is 15 residues long. CDR3 residues: CASSPTSPMNTEAFF. CDR3 bases: TGTGCCAGCAGCCCGACATCGCCCATGAACACTGAAGCTTTCTTT.

This clone appeared a few times. The CDR3 DNA follows: TGTGCCAGCAGCGTAACTAGCTACCTCTCCTACGAGCAGTACTTC. This codes for CASSVTSYLSYEQYF. V gene TRBV5-5 combines with J gene TRBJ2-7, with D possibly matching TRBD2 (6 bases). The CDR3 extends over 15 amino acids. Germline V CDR1 and CDR2: SGHKS, YYEKEE (reference sequence). Trimming took off 4 bases at V and 0 bases at J, with 14 bases between the two ends. Full variable domain (rest looked up from reference TRBV5-5 and TRBJ2-7): DAGVTQSPTHLIKTRGQQVTLRCSPISGHKSVSWYQQVLGQGPQFIFQYYEKEERGRGNFPDRFSARQFPNYSSELNVNALLLGDSALYLCASSVTSYLSYEQYFGPGTRLTVT.

This rearrangement joins TRBV6-6 to TRBJ1-3, with D tentatively TRBD1 (5 bases). Germline V CDR1 and CDR2: MNHNY, SVGAGI (reference sequence). The CDR3 loop spans 16 amino acids. V lost 2 bases and J lost 0, with 11 bases in between. The CDR3 DNA follows: TGTGCCAGCAGTTACACAGGACGTTTCTCTGGAAACACCATATATTTT. The encoded protein is CASSYTGRFSGNTIYF.

V and J are TRBV15 and TRBJ2-7; 8 bases line up with TRBD1. CDR3 size: 16 residues. Unmatched junction bases numbered 8, after V lost 3 bases and J lost 1 base. From germline, CDR1 is LNHNV and CDR2 YYDKDF (reference sequence). Written as DNA, the CDR3 is TGTGCCACCAGCAGGGACAGGGCGGCGCAGTCCTACGAGCAGTACTTC. Its protein is CATSRDRAAQSYEQYF.

The chain carries TRBV2 and TRBJ1-1; perhaps TRBD1 as D (6 bases). Germline V gene sequence: CDR1 SNHLY, CDR2 FYNNEI. The V end was cut by 6 bases, the J end by 8 bases, with 25 bases between. This CDR3 comprises 16 residues. In DNA, the CDR3 is TGTGCCAGCAGGGACGATTTCGGCCGGGGGGCGCGGGAAGCTTTCTTT. Translated, it gives CASRDDFGRGAREAFF.

V and J are TRBV19 and TRBJ2-3; 12 bases fit TRBD2. Trimming removed 4 bases from V and 2 bases from J; junction bases left unmatched: 4. Germline V gives CDR1 LNHDA, CDR2 SQIVND (reference sequence). The CDR3 runs to 16 residues. The CDR3 bases are TGTGCCAGTAGTACCAGGACTAGCGGGGACACAGATACGCAGTATTTT. Its translation: CASSTRTSGDTDTQYF.

This clone has just one count. The chain carries TRBV30 and TRBJ1-2; TRBD1 agrees at 10 bases. CDR3 size: 13 residues. V dropped 1 base and J dropped 6; count of bases not matched to a gene: 2. Germline V CDR1 and CDR2: GTSNPN, SVGIG (reference sequence). CDR3 DNA sequence: TGTGCCTGGAGTGGACAGGGGGCGAATGGCTACACCTTC. Protein product: CAWSGQGANGYTF.

This clone showed up just once. Other DNA sequences in the sample encode the same CDR3. This chain uses TRBV5-1 with TRBJ2-5; 7 bases map to TRBD2. CDR1 and CDR2 (germline): SGHRS, YFSETQ. V lost 0 bases, J lost 4 bases, and 0 bases stayed unmatched. The CDR3 has 13 residues. DNA of the CDR3: TGCGCCAGCAGCTTGGGCGGGGGAGAGACCCAGTACTTC. As protein: CASSLGGGETQYF.

The chain uses TRBV5-8 and TRBJ2-1; 11 nucleotides agree with TRBD2. The germline gives CDR1 SGHTS, CDR2 YDEGEE. CDR3 length: 15 residues. Trimming cost V 1 base and J 8 bases; bases outside gene matches: 5. DNA for the CDR3: TGTGCCAGCAGCTTGTTAACTAGCGGGAGCTATGAGCAGTTCTTC. It codes for CASSLLTSGSYEQFF. Filled out from reference TRBV5-8 and TRBJ2-1, the complete variable domain reads EAGVTQSPTHLIKTRGQQATLRCSPISGHTSVYWYQQALGLGLQFLLWYDEGEERNRGNFPPRFSGRQFPNYSSELNVNALELEDSALYLCASSLLTSGSYEQFFGPGTRLTVL.

The V gene is TRBV19, the J gene TRBJ2-7; D is possibly TRBD1 (5 bases). This CDR3 comprises 15 residues. The germline CDR1 and CDR2 sequences are LNHDA and SQIVND (reference sequence). The V gene lost 6 bases and the J gene lost 3 bases, with 18 bases spanning the gap. The CDR3 sequence is CASSRVGQGDYEQYF. The CDR3 DNA follows: TGTGCCAGTAGCCGAGTGGGCCAAGGGGACTACGAGCAGTACTTC.

This sequence joins TRBV19 and TRBJ1-5; TRBD1 might be the D (6 bases). Germline CDR1 and CDR2: LNHDA and SQIVND (reference sequence). CDR3 length equals 17 residues. V was pared by 3 bases and J by 3 bases, with 18 bases between. CDR3 residues: CASSIGTSKLFNQPQHF. The CDR3 DNA is TGTGCCAGTAGTATTGGGACATCCAAGCTATTCAATCAGCCCCAGCATTTT. The full variable domain, with the rest looked up from reference TRBV19 and TRBJ1-5, is DGGITQSPKYLFRKEGQNVTLSCEQNLNHDAMYWYRQDPGQGLRLIYYSQIVNDFQKGDIAEGYSVSREKKESFPLTVTSAQKNPTAFYLCASSIGTSKLFNQPQHFGDGTRLSIL.

The chain combines TRBV19 with TRBJ2-5; D might be TRBD2 (7 bases). V was trimmed by 5 bases and J by 10 bases, leaving 20 bases between them. CDR3 size: 14 residues. CDR1 is LNHDA, CDR2 SQIVND, per germline (reference sequence). The CDR3 loop is CASSPTSGGLHQYF. CDR3 bases: TGTGCCAGTAGTCCTACCTCGGGGGGCCTCCACCAGTACTTC.

This chain links TRBV18 with TRBJ1-1; weak D call: TRBD1 (6 bases). This CDR3 region has 14 residues. Looked up from germline, CDR1 is KGHSH and CDR2 is LQKENI. Trimming pared 5 bases from V and 3 bases from J, leaving 13 bases between. CDR3 in DNA: TGTGCCAGCTCATACAGGGTGGGTGACACTGAAGCTTTCTTT. Translation gives CASSYRVGDTEAFF.

This clone occurred many times. The chain uses TRBV19 and TRBJ2-7, with a tentative D call TRBD2 (5 bases). The CDR3 covers 14 residues. Trimming removed 7 bases from V and 0 bases from J, with 13 bases in between. Germline CDR1 reads LNHDA; CDR2 reads SQIVND (reference sequence). The CDR3 reads CASTPHGDSYEQYF. Written as DNA, the CDR3 is TGTGCCAGTACCCCTCACGGGGACTCCTACGAGCAGTACTTC.

V usage is TRBV18 and J usage is TRBJ2-1; possible D gene TRBD1, 6 bases. The CDR3 runs to 15 residues. Trimming took off 6 bases at V and 0 bases at J, with 12 bases between the two ends. CDR1 is KGHSH and CDR2 is LQKENI in the germline V gene. The CDR3 sequence is CASSRRGSSYNEQFF. CDR3 nucleotides: TGTGCCAGCTCTCGCAGGGGCTCCTCCTACAATGAGCAGTTCTTC.

The rearrangement links TRBV30 to TRBJ2-1, with D perhaps matching TRBD1 (6 bases). CDR1 GTSNPN and CDR2 SVGIG come from the germline V gene (reference sequence). The V and J ends lost 3 bases and 10 bases respectively, with 10 bases between them. The CDR3 extends over 11 amino acids. CDR3 coding DNA: TGTGCCTGGAGCAGGGGACCCGAGCAGTTCTTC. Protein: CAWSRGPEQFF.